This TCR beta chain was profiled in a study of blood T cell repertoires in COVID-19. The assay was immunoSEQ multiplex PCR, and TCRdb's table has in-frame clones only and misses some. The repertoire holds more than 95,000 clones, with around four fifths as singletons. The CDR3 spans 14 residues. J gave up 5 bases and V 4 bases, and 5 bases lay outside the gene matches. Germline CDR1 is SGHNT and CDR2 is YYREEE (reference sequence). The rearrangement uses TRBV5-4 and TRBJ1-1, with 10 bases matching TRBD1. What was sequenced was peripheral blood. The TCR sequence derives from a human donor in a cohort sampled during active COVID-19. The CDR3 here is CASSLGQGRTEAFF. The CDR3 region has the DNA TGTGCCAGCAGCCTGGGACAGGGGCGTACTGAAGCTTTCTTT.